The 12 T cell receptor beta chains below were found in one sample sequenced in a study of T-cell memory formation after mild COVID-19. TCRdb independently ran MiXCR on the 5' RACE reads; one entry per CDR3 protein. The table shows tens of thousands of distinct CDR3 sequences, with approximately 25% occurring only once. Sequenced input: PBMCs or a T cell subset sorted from them (not recorded which). All receptors derive from a man between 18 and 35 years old who had mild COVID-19 (a few samples of this study predate the infection). Cell type and time point are not known.

This clonotype has only a few counts. CDR3 amino acids: CASSNSGGLLSEQFF. CDR3 in DNA: TGTGCCAGCAGCAATAGCGGGGGCCTGCTAAGTGAGCAGTTCTTC. The chain uses TRBV7-2 and TRBJ2-1, with 9 nucleotides matching TRBD2. This CDR3 region has 15 residues. The germline V gene has CDR1 SGHTA and CDR2 FQGNSA. J lost 9 bases, V lost 5 bases, and 11 bases had no gene match.

The V gene is TRBV7-9, the J gene TRBJ2-3; D is undetermined. Germline V lookup: CDR1 SEHNR, CDR2 FQNEAQ (reference sequence). The CDR3 has 18 residues. The germline V and J ends were trimmed by 1 base and 0 bases, with 17 bases remaining between them. CDR3 sequence: CASSLEKVAPYSTDTQYF. Here the CDR3 DNA reads TGTGCCAGCAGCTTAGAGAAGGTGGCTCCTTATAGCACAGATACGCAGTATTTT.

DNA of the CDR3: TGCGCCAGCAGCCAAGATTTCAGGGGCCAAGAAAAACTGTTTTTT. Protein sequence: CASSQDFRGQEKLFF. The chain employs TRBV4-3 and TRBJ1-4, with D maybe TRBD1 (6 bases). This CDR3 region has 15 residues. Between the trimmed V and J ends, which lost 0 bases and 8 bases, there was a span of 13 bases. The germline gives CDR1 LGHNA, CDR2 YSLEER.

This clonotype was seen only a few times. The CDR3 here is CATRSGFGEFF. CDR3 sequence (DNA): TGTGCCACCAGGTCAGGGTTTGGGGAGTTCTTC. The J gene is TRBJ2-1, the V gene TRBV24-1, with D maybe TRBD1 (5 bases). The CDR3 is 11 amino acids. V lost 7 bases, J lost 14 bases, and 14 bases lay in between. Per the germline V gene, CDR1 is KGHDR and CDR2 is SFDVKD.

CDR3 region: CASSLVGRNTEAFF. DNA of the CDR3: TGTGCCAGCAGCTTGGTTGGTCGGAACACTGAAGCTTTCTTT. The genes are TRBV5-5 and TRBJ1-1; D uncertain. Between the trimmed V and J ends, which lost 0 bases and 1 base, there was a span of 7 bases. Germline CDR1 reads SGHKS; CDR2 reads YYEKEE (reference sequence). This CDR3 contains 14 residues.

The gene calls are TRBV10-1 and TRBJ2-3, with unresolved D. Looked up from germline, CDR1 is WNHNN and CDR2 is SYGVQD (reference sequence). V lost 8 bases to trimming and J lost 0 bases, with 6 bases between them. The CDR3 is 12 residues long. Here the CDR3 DNA reads TGCGCCAGCGGCCCTAGCACAGATACGCAGTATTTT. Translated, it gives CASGPSTDTQYF.

The sample holds a few counts of this clonotype. This sequence joins TRBV6-5 and TRBJ2-1; D may be TRBD1 or TRBD2 (6 bases each). Germline CDR1 is MNHEY and CDR2 is SVGAGI. The V end lost 6 bases, the J end lost 10 bases, and 16 bases lay between the germline ends. The CDR3 runs 13 residues. CDR3 loop: CASRTRGVGEQFF. CDR3 in DNA: TGTGCCAGCAGGACGAGGGGGGTGGGAGAGCAGTTCTTC.

The sample holds a few counts of this clonotype. CDR3 region: CASSQVGTEAFF. CDR3 DNA sequence: TGCGCCAGCAGCCAAGTAGGCACTGAAGCTTTCTTT. V gene TRBV4-1 combines with J gene TRBJ1-1; D uncertain. V dropped 1 base and J dropped 4 bases, with 4 bases sitting between them. CDR3 length: 12 residues. Germline V gene lookup returns CDR1 MGHRA and CDR2 YSYEKL.

The chain joins TRBV7-9 to TRBJ2-3; no definite D call. The CDR3 loop spans 15 amino acids. Germline values: CDR1 SEHNR, CDR2 FQNEAQ (reference sequence). Trimming stripped 1 base from V and 2 bases from J, with 10 bases between. The CDR3 coding sequence is TGTGCCAGCAGCTTAGTTGCCATTACCACAGATACGCAGTATTTT. Protein product: CASSLVAITTDTQYF.

This clonotype was counted many times. The V gene is TRBV6-6, the J gene TRBJ2-2; D gene ambiguous. The CDR3 totals 13 residues. V lost 1 base and J 5 bases, leaving 5 bases between the germline ends. Germline V lookup: CDR1 MNHNY, CDR2 SVGAGI (reference sequence). The chain's CDR3 is CASSYFATGELFF. In DNA, the CDR3 is TGTGCCAGCAGTTACTTCGCAACCGGGGAGCTGTTTTTT.

This clonotype was counted a few times. The chain is built from TRBV6-2 or TRBV6-3 and TRBJ1-5, with 11 positions matching TRBD1. This CDR3 has 15 amino acids. The trim removed 6 bases at V and 2 bases at J, leaving 3 bases unmatched. Germline lookup yields CDR1 MNHEY and CDR2 SVGEGT. CDR3 protein: CASRWTGGGNQPQHF. The DNA of the CDR3 is TGTGCCAGCAGGTGGACAGGGGGCGGCAATCAGCCCCAGCATTTT.

The chain is built from TRBV7-6 and TRBJ2-1; no clear D. This CDR3 region has 13 residues. V was cut by 5 bases and J by 6 bases, with 11 bases left in between. Germline values: CDR1 SGHVS, CDR2 FNYEAQ. The CDR3: CASSPGRPNEQFF. CDR3 DNA: TGTGCCAGCAGCCCGGGTCGCCCCAATGAGCAGTTCTTC.